Below are 10 T cell receptor beta chains sequenced from a single sample in a study of human T cells and chemical hapten exposure. MiXCR, applied by TCRdb to the RACE reads, yields one record per CDR3 protein. The sample includes 65,000 to 100,000 distinct CDR3 sequences, approximately 7% of them seen just once. The time point is: patch test 2, 6 weeks after DPC sensitization. Described treatment: therapeutic diphenylcyclopropenone sensitization with weekly scalp DPC. Sample: whole blood, taken in connection with sensitization to the hapten diphenylcyclopropenone (DPC). The origin of the receptors is a woman in her 30s with alopecia areata. Some clones in this sample may be carry-over from other donors' samples.

The V call is TRBV4-2, the J call TRBJ2-7, with TRBD1 matching over 9 bases. This CDR3 has 16 residues. Germline V lookup: CDR1 LGHNA, CDR2 YNFKEQ. V lost 0 bases, J lost 7 bases, and 10 bases stayed unmatched. The CDR3 DNA reads TGTGCCAGCAGCCAAGATTTCGACAGGGGGGGAGGGGAGCAGTACTTC. This encodes CASSQDFDRGGGEQYF.

Many counts were recorded for this clonotype. The rearrangement links TRBV6-5 to TRBJ2-1; TRBD2 aligns across 12 bases. This CDR3 spans 15 amino acids. V gave up 4 bases and J gave up 4 bases; unmatched junction bases: 2. Per the germline V gene, CDR1 is MNHEY and CDR2 is SVGAGI. The CDR3 DNA follows: TGTGCCAGCAGTTCGCTAGCGGGGGGGTACAATGAGCAGTTCTTC. Its protein is CASSSLAGGYNEQFF.

J is TRBJ2-1 and V is TRBV7-8; weak D call: TRBD1 (6 bases). The CDR3 spans 16 residues. The V end lost 5 bases, the J end lost 4 bases, and 18 bases lay between the germline ends. Germline V gene sequence: CDR1 SGHVS, CDR2 FQNEAQ. The CDR3 region has the DNA TGTGCCAGCAGCCCTATTGTATTCGGACAGTACAATGAGCAGTTCTTC. It encodes CASSPIVFGQYNEQFF.

A few counts support this clonotype. V is TRBV12-3 or TRBV12-4 and J is TRBJ2-3; D ambiguous. The V end was cut by 1 base, the J end by 0 bases, with 14 bases between. CDR3 size: 17 residues. The CDR3 DNA sequence: TGTGCCAGCAGTTTAGGGTACAGTTACGTCAGCACAGATACGCAGTATTTT. Protein: CASSLGYSYVSTDTQYF.

In this sample, this clonotype turned up a few times. The J gene is TRBJ1-1, the V gene TRBV6-2 or TRBV6-3, with D possibly TRBD1 on 6 matching bases. The CDR3 has 14 amino acids. Trimming stripped 4 bases from V and 6 bases from J, with 15 bases between. Germline V gives CDR1 MNHEY, CDR2 SVGEGT. The CDR3 DNA is TGTGCCAGCAGTTGGAACCCAGGGGTCCCTGAAGCTTTCTTT. This sequence encodes CASSWNPGVPEAFF.

This clonotype was detected many times. This sequence joins TRBV7-3 and TRBJ2-5, with D uncertain. The CDR3 is 13 residues long. Deletions cut 2 bases from V and 5 bases from J, with 9 bases between. The germline CDR1 and CDR2 sequences are SGHTA and FQGTGA. For the CDR3, the DNA is TGTGCCAGCAGCTTACGAGAAGGGGAGACCCAGTACTTC. Protein sequence: CASSLREGETQYF.

This clonotype was detected ten times or more. The chain employs TRBV12-3 or TRBV12-4 and TRBJ1-1; D unresolved. This CDR3 contains 13 residues. Trimming stripped 3 bases from V and 3 bases from J, with 8 bases between. The CDR3 here is CASSFGSDTEAFF. The CDR3, as DNA: TGTGCCAGCAGTTTCGGGTCCGACACTGAAGCTTTCTTT.

In its sample, this clonotype was seen many times. The chain is built from TRBV10-3 and TRBJ1-4; D perhaps matches TRBD1 (6 bases). Trimming took off 4 bases at V and 15 bases at J, with 30 bases between the two ends. Germline values: CDR1 ENHRY, CDR2 SYGVKD. The length of the CDR3 is 17 residues. For the CDR3, the DNA is TGTGCCATCAGTGCCGGGACAAAGGGGGAAAACCCAAACCGGATGTTTTTT. This gives the protein CAISAGTKGENPNRMFF.

This clonotype was seen a handful of times. The gene calls are TRBV5-4 and TRBJ2-2; weak D call: TRBD2 (5 bases). CDR1 and CDR2 from the germline V gene are SGHNT and YYREEE (reference sequence). The V end was cut by 4 bases, the J end by 0 bases, with 19 bases between. The CDR3 runs 18 residues. The CDR3 region has the DNA TGTGCCAGCAGCCTGGGGTCCGTAGGGAGTACGAACACCGGGGAGCTGTTTTTT. This translates into CASSLGSVGSTNTGELFF.

This clonotype was seen a few times. The chain uses TRBV4-1 and TRBJ2-3; the D is unclear. Trimming took off 1 base at V and 4 bases at J, with 9 bases between the two ends. CDR1 and CDR2 from the germline V gene are MGHRA and YSYEKL. The CDR3 loop spans 14 amino acids. CDR3 DNA: TGCGCCAGCAGCCAAGCGGTAGCTGCAGATACGCAGTATTTT. It is translated as CASSQAVAADTQYF.